This is a list of T cell receptor beta chains from one sample in a study of blood T cell repertoires in COVID-19. The protocol was immunoSEQ multiplex PCR, while the TCRdb copy is restricted to in-frame clones and leaves out a portion. The data contain about 140,000 clones, over 65% of them seen just once; the ten biggest clones take up approximately 4.5%. Specimen: peripheral blood. These receptors originate from a woman older than 75 with active or convalescent COVID-19. CDR3s include the opening cysteine and the closing phenylalanine or tryptophan. D genes are given only for firm matches. Clone size is given for some rows only: seen once, a few or many times, or a class if the clone is expanded.

- | - | TRBJ2-5 | TRBV6-5 | TGTGCCAGCACGCCCGACTACCTCACGAGGGAGACCCAGTACTTC | CASTPDYLTRETQYF
- | - | TRBJ2-1 | TRBV15 | TGTGCCACCAGCAGAGGTGGGGCCTCAAATGAGCAGTTCTTC | CATSRGGASNEQFF
TRBD2 | - | TRBJ2-1 | TRBV14 | TGTGCCAGCAGCCTTCTAGCGGCCCTCGGTGAGCAGTTCTTC | CASSLLAALGEQFF
- | - | TRBJ2-7 | TRBV18 | TGTGCCAGCTCACCTGGGGGCAGGGGAATATCGTCCTACGAGCAGTACTTC | CASSPGGRGISSYEQYF
TRBD1 | - | TRBJ1-5 | TRBV2 | TGTGCCAGCAGTGGAGCCGGGACAGGGCTTAGCAATCAGCCCCAGCATTTT | CASSGAGTGLSNQPQHF
- | - | TRBJ2-1 | TRBV19 | TGTGCCAGTAGTAGTCCCCAGACTAGCTACAATGAGCAGTTCTTC | CASSSPQTSYNEQFF
- | - | TRBJ1-5 | TRBV6-5 | TGTGCCAGCGGGGAGTCTTCCCCCCAGCATTTT | CASGESSPQHF
- | - | TRBJ1-4 | TRBV14 | TGTGCCAGCAGGCGGGGGGGCGCAAGTGAAAAACTGTTTTTT | CASRRGGASEKLFF
TRBD1 | few | TRBJ1-6 | TRBV6-2/TRBV6-3 | TGTGCCAGCAGTACAGGCCGCGGGACAGCAAATTCACCCCTCCACTTT | CASSTGRGTANSPLHF
- | - | TRBJ1-3 | TRBV6-5 | TGTGCCAGCATTCAGGACTTCTCTGGAAACACCATATATTTT | CASIQDFSGNTIYF
- | once | TRBJ1-5 | TRBV18 | TGTGCCAGCTCACGCACCATTTCACAGGAGCCCCAGCATTTT | CASSRTISQEPQHF
- | once | TRBJ1-6 | TRBV7-8 | TGTGCCAGCAGCTTAGGGCGACAGAGCTCCTATAATTCACCCCTCCACTTT | CASSLGRQSSYNSPLHF
TRBD1 | few | TRBJ2-2 | TRBV5-1 | TGCGCCAGCAGCTTGTACGGGACAGGGGGATACACCGGGGAGCTGTTTTTT | CASSLYGTGGYTGELFF
- | - | TRBJ1-3 | TRBV11-2 | TGTGCCAGCAGCCAGCGGGGGACCGGAAACACCATATATTTT | CASSQRGTGNTIYF
TRBD1 | once | TRBJ2-7 | TRBV7-2 | TGTGCCAGCAGCCGCGACAGGGGGTTTTTCTACGAGCAGTACTTC | CASSRDRGFFYEQYF
- | - | TRBJ1-2 | TRBV28 | TGTGCCAGCAGTGGCGGACAGAACTCCTTTCTTTCTAACTATGGCTACACCTTC | CASSGGQNSFLSNYGYTF
TRBD1 | few | TRBJ1-2 | TRBV6-4 | TGTGCCAGCAGTGAGACAGGGGCTCCCATATGGGGCTACACCTTC | CASSETGAPIWGYTF
- | - | TRBJ2-1 | TRBV21-1 | TGTGCCAGCAGCTCCGGGACTACCACCTACAATGAGCAGTTCTTC | CASSSGTTTYNEQFF
TRBD2 | - | TRBJ2-2 | TRBV3-1/TRBV3-2 | TGTGCCAGCAGCCAACCCTACCCCCTTTGGCGGGGGGGCGGAACCGGGGAGCTGTTTTTT | CASSQPYPLWRGGGTGELFF
- | - | TRBJ2-3 | TRBV18 | TGTGCCAGCTCACCACCTGTGAGACACACAGATACGCAGTATTTT | CASSPPVRHTDTQYF
- | once | TRBJ2-1 | TRBV2 | TGTGCCAGTCAGGGGAACAATGAGCAGTTCTTC | CASQGNNEQFF
- | once | TRBJ1-1 | TRBV7-3 | TGTGCCAGCAGCTTACAAGGGCGAGGGACTGAAGCTTTCTTT | CASSLQGRGTEAFF
- | - | TRBJ1-4 | TRBV2 | TGTGCCAGCAGTGTAGTGGGCACAACTAATGAAAAACTGTTTTTT | CASSVVGTTNEKLFF